The present TCR beta chain was sequenced within a study of blood T cells in healthy people across ages. Study observations and caveats: Researchers report that TCR beta diversity correlated strongly with naive T cell percentage. Per million T cells, the diversity of TCR beta decreased roughly linearly as age advanced.

The second PCR ran roughly 6 to 11 cycles with a sample-barcoded 5' primer and J-beta primers. Each sample yielded at least 3 million CDR3-containing paired-end reads. One entry per CDR3 protein, called by TCRdb with MiXCR from the 5' RACE reads. Altogether some 1.6 million distinct CDR3 sequences are present, 30% to 40% being singletons, with the ten largest covering around 11%. This clonotype was seen more than once but under ten times. Its specificity is not known. Per individual sample, total RNA of at least 5 micrograms was extracted. Between the trimmed V and J ends, which lost 5 bases and 1 base, there was a span of 13 bases. Germline V gene data show CDR1 as DFQATT and CDR2 as SNEGSKA (reference sequence). The CDR3 loop spans 14 amino acids.

Material for sequencing was blood. V and J are TRBV20-1 and TRBJ2-3, with TRBD1 as a possible D gene (7 bases). The clonotype was recovered from a woman in her 30s in good health. The CDR3 is CSADRDFGTDTQYF. CDR3 in DNA: TGCAGTGCTGACAGGGACTTCGGCACAGATACGCAGTATTTT.